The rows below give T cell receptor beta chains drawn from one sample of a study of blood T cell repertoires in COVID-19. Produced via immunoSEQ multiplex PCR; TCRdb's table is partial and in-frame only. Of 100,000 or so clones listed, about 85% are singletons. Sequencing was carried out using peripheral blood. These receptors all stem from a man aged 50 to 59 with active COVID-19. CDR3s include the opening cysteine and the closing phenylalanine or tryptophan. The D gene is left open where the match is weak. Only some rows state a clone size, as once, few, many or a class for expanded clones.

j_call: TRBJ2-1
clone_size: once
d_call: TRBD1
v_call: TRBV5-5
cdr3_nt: TGTGCCAGCATTATAGGGGCAGGGGGCTCCTACAATGAGCAGTTCTTC
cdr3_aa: CASIIGAGGSYNEQFF

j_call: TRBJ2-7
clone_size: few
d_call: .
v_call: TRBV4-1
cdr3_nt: TGCGCCAGCAGCCAACAGGGGCTCGCGCATGTGGAGCAGTACTTC
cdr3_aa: CASSQQGLAHVEQYF

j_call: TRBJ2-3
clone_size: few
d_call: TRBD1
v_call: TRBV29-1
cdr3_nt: TGCAGCGTTGAAAGGGGACAGGGAGGAGATACGCAGTATTTT
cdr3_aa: CSVERGQGGDTQYF

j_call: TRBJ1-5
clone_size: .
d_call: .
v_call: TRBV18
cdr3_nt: TGTGCCAGCTCGGACAACGCGGAACAGCCCCAGCATTTT
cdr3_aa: CASSDNAEQPQHF

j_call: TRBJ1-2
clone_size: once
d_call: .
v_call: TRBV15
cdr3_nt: TGTGCCACCAGCAGAGATCTCCTGACAGCTATTAACTATGGCTACACCTTC
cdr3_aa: CATSRDLLTAINYGYTF

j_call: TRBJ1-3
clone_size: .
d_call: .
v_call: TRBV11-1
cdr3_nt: TGTGCCAGCAGCCCTGGACAGAGTCCTGGAAACACCATATATTTT
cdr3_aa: CASSPGQSPGNTIYF

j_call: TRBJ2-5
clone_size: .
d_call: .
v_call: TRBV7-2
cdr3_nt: TGTGCCAGCAGCCAATCCGGGGGATTGAAGGGGACCCAGTACTTC
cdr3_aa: CASSQSGGLKGTQYF

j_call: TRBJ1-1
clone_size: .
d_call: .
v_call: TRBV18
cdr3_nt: TGTGCCAGCTCACCACCTCGGACAGACTATCTGAGAGCTTTCTTT
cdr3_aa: CASSPPRTDYLRAFF

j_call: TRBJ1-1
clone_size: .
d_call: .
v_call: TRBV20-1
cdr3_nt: TGCAGTGCTAGTCGGAACGGGTTCGGATCCACTGAAGCTTTCTTT
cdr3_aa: CSASRNGFGSTEAFF

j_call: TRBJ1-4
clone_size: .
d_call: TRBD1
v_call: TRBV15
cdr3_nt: TGTGCCACCAGCAGAGATTGGCCCCGCGCGACAGGGGAAGAAAAACTGTTTTTT
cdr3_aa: CATSRDWPRATGEEKLFF

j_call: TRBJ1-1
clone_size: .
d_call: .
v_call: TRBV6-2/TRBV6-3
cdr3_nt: TGTGCCAGCAGTTTTTGGCGGCAGGGGTACACTGAAGCTTTCTTT
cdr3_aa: CASSFWRQGYTEAFF

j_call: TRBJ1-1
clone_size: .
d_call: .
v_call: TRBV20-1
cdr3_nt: TGCAGTGCTAGGGGCAGTCTTGAAGCTTTCTTT
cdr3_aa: CSARGSLEAFF

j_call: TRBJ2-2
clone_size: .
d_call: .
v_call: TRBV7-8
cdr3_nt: TGTGCCAGCAGCCCTTACCCGGGCCGAGGGGGAACCGGGGAGCTGTTTTTT
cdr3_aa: CASSPYPGRGGTGELFF

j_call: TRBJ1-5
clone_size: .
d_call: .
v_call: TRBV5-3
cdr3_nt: TGTGCCAGCTCGAAGGGACACAGGGTCCAGCCCCAGCATTTT
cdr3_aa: CASSKGHRVQPQHF

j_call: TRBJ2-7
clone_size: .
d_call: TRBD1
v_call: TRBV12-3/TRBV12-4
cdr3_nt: TGTGCCAGCAGAGGACAGGCTCAGGACGAGCAGTACTTC
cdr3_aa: CASRGQAQDEQYF

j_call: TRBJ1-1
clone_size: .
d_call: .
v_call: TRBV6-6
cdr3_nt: TGTGCCAGCAGGGCATCCACTGAAGCTTTCTTT
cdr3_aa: CASRASTEAFF

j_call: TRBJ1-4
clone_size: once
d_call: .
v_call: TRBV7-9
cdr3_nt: TGTGCCAGCAGCTCTCTTACGTCCAGGGAATCGGAAAAACTGTTTTTT
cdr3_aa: CASSSLTSRESEKLFF

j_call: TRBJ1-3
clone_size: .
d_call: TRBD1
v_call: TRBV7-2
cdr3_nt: TGTGCCAGCAGCTTTGACAGGGGGCGCCGAGGAAACACCATATATTTT
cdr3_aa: CASSFDRGRRGNTIYF

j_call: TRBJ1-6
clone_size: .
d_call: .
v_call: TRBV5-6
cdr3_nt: TGTGCCAGCAGCTTGGCAGGTAACTCCTATAATTCACCCCTCCACTTT
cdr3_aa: CASSLAGNSYNSPLHF

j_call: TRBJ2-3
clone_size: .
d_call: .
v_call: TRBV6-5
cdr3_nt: TGTGCCAGCAGAAGGGGGGGAGGCACAGATACGCAGTATTTT
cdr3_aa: CASRRGGGTDTQYF

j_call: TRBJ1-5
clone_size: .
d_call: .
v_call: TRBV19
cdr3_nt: TGTGCCAGTAGTATAGGAGGTTATAGCAATCAGCCCCAGCATTTT
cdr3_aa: CASSIGGYSNQPQHF

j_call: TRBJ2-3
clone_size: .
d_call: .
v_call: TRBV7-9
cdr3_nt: TGTGCCAGCAGCCTCAGTCTGCAGGGCCCCACAGATACGCAGTATTTT
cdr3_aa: CASSLSLQGPTDTQYF

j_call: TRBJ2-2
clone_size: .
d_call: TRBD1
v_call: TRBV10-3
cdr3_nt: TGTGCCATCAGTGAGTACATGACAGGGGAAACCGGGGAGCTGTTTTTT
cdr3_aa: CAISEYMTGETGELFF

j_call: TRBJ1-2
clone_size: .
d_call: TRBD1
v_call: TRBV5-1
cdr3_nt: TGCGCCAGCAGCTTGGGGATGGCAGGGGGATATGGCTACACCTTC
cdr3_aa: CASSLGMAGGYGYTF

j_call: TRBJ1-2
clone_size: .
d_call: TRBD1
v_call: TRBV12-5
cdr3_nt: TGTGCTAGTGGTTTGACCCGACAGGGACAGGATGGCTACACCTTC
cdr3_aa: CASGLTRQGQDGYTF

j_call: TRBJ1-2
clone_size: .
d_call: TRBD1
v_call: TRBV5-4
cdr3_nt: TGTGCCAGCACCCCGAGTCAAGGGACAGAGATCTACACCTTC
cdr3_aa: CASTPSQGTEIYTF

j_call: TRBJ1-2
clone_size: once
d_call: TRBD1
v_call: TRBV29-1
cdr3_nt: TGCAGCGCCCTTGGACAGGGGGCAGAGGGCTACACCTTC
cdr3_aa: CSALGQGAEGYTF

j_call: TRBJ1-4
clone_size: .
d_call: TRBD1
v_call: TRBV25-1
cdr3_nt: TGTGCCAGCAGCCTTGGGACAGGGGGAACTAATGAAAAACTGTTTTTT
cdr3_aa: CASSLGTGGTNEKLFF

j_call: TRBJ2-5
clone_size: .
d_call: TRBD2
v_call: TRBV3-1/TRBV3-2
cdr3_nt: TGTGCCAGCACTCAAATAGCGGGGGGGCCTATGGAGACCCAGTACTTC
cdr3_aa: CASTQIAGGPMETQYF

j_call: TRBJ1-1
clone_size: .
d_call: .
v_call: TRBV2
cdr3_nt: TGTGCCAGCGCCCGGGGAGTTATCGCTGAAGCTTTCTTT
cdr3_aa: CASARGVIAEAFF

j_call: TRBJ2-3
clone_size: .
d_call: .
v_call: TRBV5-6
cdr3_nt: TGTGCCAGCAGCACGGGGTCCTACACAGATACGCAGTATTTT
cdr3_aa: CASSTGSYTDTQYF

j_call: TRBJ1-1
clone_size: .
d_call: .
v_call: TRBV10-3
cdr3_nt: TGTGCCATCAGCAAACAGGGGAACACTGAAGCTTTCTTT
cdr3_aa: CAISKQGNTEAFF

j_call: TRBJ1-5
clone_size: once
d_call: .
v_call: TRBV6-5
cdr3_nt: TGTGCCAGAAAGTACAGGGTCGGAGAAAATCAGCCCCAGCATTTT
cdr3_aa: CARKYRVGENQPQHF

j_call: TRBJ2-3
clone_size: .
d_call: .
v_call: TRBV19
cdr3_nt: TGTGCCAGTAGTATAGGCAGGGGAGGGGATACGCAGTATTTT
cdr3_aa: CASSIGRGGDTQYF

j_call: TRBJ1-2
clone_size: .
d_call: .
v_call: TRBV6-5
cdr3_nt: TGTGCCAGCAGCCGACTAGGCGGGGGCTACACCTTC
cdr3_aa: CASSRLGGGYTF

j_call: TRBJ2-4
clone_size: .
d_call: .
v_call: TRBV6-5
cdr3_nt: TGTGCCAGCCAATTCAGGGAAGGAGCCAAAAACATTCAGTACTTC
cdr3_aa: CASQFREGAKNIQYF

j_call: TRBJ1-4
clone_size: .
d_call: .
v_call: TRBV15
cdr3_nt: TGTGCCACCAGCGGGCATTGGGACAAGGTAGAGAAACTGTTTTTT
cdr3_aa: CATSGHWDKVEKLFF

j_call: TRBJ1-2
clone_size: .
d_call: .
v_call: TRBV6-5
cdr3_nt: TGTGCCAGCAGTCCCACGGGGTATGGCTACACCTTC
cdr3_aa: CASSPTGYGYTF

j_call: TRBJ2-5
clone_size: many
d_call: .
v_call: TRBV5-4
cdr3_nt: TGTGCCAGCAGCTACGGGACATTAGTGCAAGAGACCCAGTACTTC
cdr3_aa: CASSYGTLVQETQYF

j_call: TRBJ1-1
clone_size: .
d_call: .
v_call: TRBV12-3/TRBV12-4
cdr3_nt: TGTGCCAGCAGCTGGCTCATGAACACTGAAGCTTTCTTT
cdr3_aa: CASSWLMNTEAFF

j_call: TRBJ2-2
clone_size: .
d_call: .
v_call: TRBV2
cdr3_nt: TGTGCCAGCAGTTCCGCTTCTCACACGAACACCGGGGAGCTGTTTTTT
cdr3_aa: CASSSASHTNTGELFF

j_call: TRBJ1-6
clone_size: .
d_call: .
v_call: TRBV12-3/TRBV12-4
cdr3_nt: TGTGCCAGCAGTAACCTTGGAGGTTCACCCCTCCACTTT
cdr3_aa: CASSNLGGSPLHF

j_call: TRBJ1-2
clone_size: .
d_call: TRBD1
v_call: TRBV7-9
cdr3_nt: TGTGCCAGCAGCTTAGGACAGGGACATGGCTACACCTTC
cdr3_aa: CASSLGQGHGYTF

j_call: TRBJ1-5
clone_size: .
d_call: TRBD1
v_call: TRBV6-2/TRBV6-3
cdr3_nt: TGTGCCAGCAGCCGCCGGGACAGCCTCAATCAGCCCCAGCATTTT
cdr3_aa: CASSRRDSLNQPQHF

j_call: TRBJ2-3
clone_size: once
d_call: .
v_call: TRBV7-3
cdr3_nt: TGTGCCAGCAGCTTTGATGCAGGAGGCAGCACAGATACGCAGTATTTT
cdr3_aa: CASSFDAGGSTDTQYF

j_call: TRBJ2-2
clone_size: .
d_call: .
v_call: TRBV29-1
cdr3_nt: TGCAGCGTTGCAGTACAAGGGGATACCGGGGAGCTGTTTTTT
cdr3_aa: CSVAVQGDTGELFF

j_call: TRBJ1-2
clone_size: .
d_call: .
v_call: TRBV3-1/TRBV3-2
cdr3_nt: TGTGCCAGCAGCCCTGCTTCGGGGGTGACTGGCTACACCTTC
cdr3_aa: CASSPASGVTGYTF

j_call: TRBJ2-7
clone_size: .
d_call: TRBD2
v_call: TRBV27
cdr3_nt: TGTGCCAGCAGTAGGACTAGCGGGGGCTCTGGGACCTACGAGCAGTACTTC
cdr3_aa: CASSRTSGGSGTYEQYF

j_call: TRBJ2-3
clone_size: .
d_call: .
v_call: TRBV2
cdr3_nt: TGTGCCAGCAACAGACTAGGCGATACGCAGTATTTT
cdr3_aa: CASNRLGDTQYF

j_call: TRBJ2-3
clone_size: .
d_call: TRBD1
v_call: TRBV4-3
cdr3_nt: TGCGCCAGCAGCTCACAGGGGGCGGGGGATACGCAGTATTTT
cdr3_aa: CASSSQGAGDTQYF

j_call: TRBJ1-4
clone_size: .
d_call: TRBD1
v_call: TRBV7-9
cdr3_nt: TGTGCCAGCAGTCGATTTGCACAGGGGAATGAAAAACTGTTTTTT
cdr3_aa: CASSRFAQGNEKLFF

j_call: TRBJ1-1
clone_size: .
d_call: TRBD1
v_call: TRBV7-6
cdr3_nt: TGTGCCAGCAGCTCGAGGACAGGTGCGAACACTGAAGCTTTCTTT
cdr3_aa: CASSSRTGANTEAFF

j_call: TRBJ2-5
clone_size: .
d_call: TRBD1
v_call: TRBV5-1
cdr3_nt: TGCGCCAGCAGCTTGGCCGGCCCACAGGGGTACCAAGAGACCCAGTACTTC
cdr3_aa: CASSLAGPQGYQETQYF

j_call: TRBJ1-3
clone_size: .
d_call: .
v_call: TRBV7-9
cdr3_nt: TGTGCCAGCAGCTTAGCCCCCACACCGCTCTCTGGAAACACCATATATTTT
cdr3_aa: CASSLAPTPLSGNTIYF

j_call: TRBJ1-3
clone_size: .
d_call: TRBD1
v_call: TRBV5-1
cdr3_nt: TGCGCCAGCAGCTTACAGGGGGCTGGAAACACCATATATTTT
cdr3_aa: CASSLQGAGNTIYF

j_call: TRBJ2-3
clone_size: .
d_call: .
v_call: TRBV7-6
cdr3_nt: TGTGCCAGCAGCTTAGGGGGGCAAGATACGCAGTATTTT
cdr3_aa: CASSLGGQDTQYF

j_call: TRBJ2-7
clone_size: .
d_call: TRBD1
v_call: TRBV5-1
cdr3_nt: TGCGCCAGCAGCTTGGCAGGGGGCTCCTACGAGCAGTACTTC
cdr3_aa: CASSLAGGSYEQYF

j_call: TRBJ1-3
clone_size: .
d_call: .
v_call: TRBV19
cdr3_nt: TGTGCCAGTAGTTGGGAGAGTGGAAACACCATATATTTT
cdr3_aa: CASSWESGNTIYF

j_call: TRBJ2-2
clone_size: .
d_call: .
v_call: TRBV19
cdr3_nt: TGTGCCAGCGGGGAGGCAGAGAACACCGGGGAGCTGTTTTTT
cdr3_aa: CASGEAENTGELFF

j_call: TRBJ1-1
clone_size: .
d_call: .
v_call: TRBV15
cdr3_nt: TGTGCCACCAGCAGAGATCAGTTTGTCAGGGAAGGGAACACTGAAGCTTTCTTT
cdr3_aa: CATSRDQFVREGNTEAFF